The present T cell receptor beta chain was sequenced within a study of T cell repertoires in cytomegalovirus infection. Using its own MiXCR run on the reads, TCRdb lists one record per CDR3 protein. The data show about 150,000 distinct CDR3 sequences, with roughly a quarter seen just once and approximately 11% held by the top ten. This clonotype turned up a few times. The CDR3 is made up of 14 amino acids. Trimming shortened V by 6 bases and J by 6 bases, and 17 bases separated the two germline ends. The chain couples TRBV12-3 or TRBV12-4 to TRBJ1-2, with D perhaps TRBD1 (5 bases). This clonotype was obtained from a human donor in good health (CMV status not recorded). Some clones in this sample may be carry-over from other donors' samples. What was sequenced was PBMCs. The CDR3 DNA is TGTGCCAGCAGGCCCGCCGGGACGATAGATGGCTACACCTTC. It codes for CASRPAGTIDGYTF.